One and the same sample provided the 9 T cell receptor beta chains below, sequenced in a study of blood T cell repertoires in COVID-19. Clones were read by immunoSEQ multiplex PCR, and TCRdb kept only the in-frame ones, dropping some. Of roughly 100,000 clones listed, about 76% are singletons. The sample was peripheral blood. The receptors derive from an elderly woman with acute or convalescent COVID-19.

This clone appeared a few times. The chain links TRBV1 to TRBJ2-7; TRBD2 is taken as the D call from the table, unchecked against the DNA. TRBV1 is listed as a pseudogene. The length of the CDR3 is 15 residues. CDR3 nucleotides: TGCACCAGCAGTCGACTAGCGGGCTGCCCCTACGAGCAGTACTTC. Translation: CTSSRLAGCPYEQYF.

The rearrangement links TRBV27 to TRBJ2-7; TRBD1 matches at 9 bases. The junction had 7 bases not matched to a gene; V was cut back by 5 bases and J by 5 bases. This CDR3 is 14 amino acids long. In germline, CDR1 is MNHEY, CDR2 SMNVEV (reference sequence). The CDR3 DNA reads TGTGCCAGCAGTAGCGGGACAGGGACGCACGAGCAGTACTTC. It specifies CASSSGTGTHEQYF.

This clone has only a few counts. The rearrangement uses TRBV4-2 and TRBJ2-7, with D unresolved. The CDR3 length is 15 residues. Trimming removed 0 bases at V and 2 bases at J, with 11 bases between. CDR1 is LGHNA and CDR2 is YNFKEQ in the germline V gene. CDR3 sequence (DNA): TGTGCCAGCAGCCAAGATAATAATTTTCCCTACGAGCAGTACTTC. Translating gives CASSQDNNFPYEQYF.

This clone was seen a handful of times. The chain uses TRBV11-2 and TRBJ2-7; 10 bases match TRBD2. Germline V gene data show CDR1 as SGHAT and CDR2 as FQNNGV. Germline trimming cut 3 bases from V and 2 bases from J; bases unmatched to any gene: 4. CDR3 length: 15 residues. CDR3 amino acids: CASSLLLAGTYEQYF. The CDR3 bases are TGTGCCAGCAGCTTGTTACTAGCGGGAACCTACGAGCAGTACTTC.

The chain recombines TRBV9 with TRBJ1-1, with D possibly matching TRBD1 (6 bases). Germline CDR1 reads SGDLS; CDR2 reads YYNGEE. This CDR3 spans 15 amino acids. Trimming shortened V by 0 bases and J by 4 bases, and 13 bases separated the two germline ends. This CDR3 reads CASSVDGQGITEAFF. CDR3 coding DNA: TGTGCCAGCAGCGTAGATGGGCAGGGGATCACTGAAGCTTTCTTT.

The genes are TRBV6-2 or TRBV6-3 and TRBJ2-7, with a weak D call TRBD2 (5 bases). CDR1 is MNHEY, CDR2 SVGEGT, per germline. The CDR3 has 11 amino acids. The ends were cut back, 5 bases at V and 9 bases at J, with 11 bases in the middle. The DNA of the CDR3 is TGTGCCAGCAGTCCCGGGGTGTGGCAGTACTTC. Its protein is CASSPGVWQYF.

The chain uses TRBV30 and TRBJ2-7, with TRBD1 as a possible D gene (5 bases). The CDR3 runs to 13 residues. The germline V and J ends were trimmed by 2 bases and 5 bases, with 13 bases remaining between them. Germline V gene lookup returns CDR1 GTSNPN and CDR2 SVGIG (reference sequence). This CDR3 reads CAWSPPGFHEQYF. Written as DNA, the CDR3 is TGTGCCTGGAGTCCCCCAGGGTTCCACGAGCAGTACTTC.

The chain uses TRBV19 and TRBJ2-5; 7 nucleotides match TRBD2. Germline V gene sequence: CDR1 LNHDA, CDR2 SQIVND (reference sequence). The CDR3 loop spans 15 amino acids. Trimming cost V 5 bases and J 5 bases; bases outside gene matches: 11. CDR3 amino acids: CASSRGGRRYETQYF. The CDR3 DNA reads as TGTGCCAGTAGTCGTGGCGGGAGACGGTACGAGACCCAGTACTTC.

The chain employs TRBV7-2 and TRBJ2-5; 7 nucleotides line up with TRBD2. The CDR3 is 14 amino acids. Germline CDR1 reads SGHTA; CDR2 reads FQGNSA. The V and J ends lost 3 bases and 4 bases, in that order; junction bases with no gene match: 5. CDR3 sequence reads: CASSFSGGRETQYF. In DNA form, the CDR3 reads TGTGCCAGCAGCTTTTCCGGCGGGAGAGAGACCCAGTACTTC.